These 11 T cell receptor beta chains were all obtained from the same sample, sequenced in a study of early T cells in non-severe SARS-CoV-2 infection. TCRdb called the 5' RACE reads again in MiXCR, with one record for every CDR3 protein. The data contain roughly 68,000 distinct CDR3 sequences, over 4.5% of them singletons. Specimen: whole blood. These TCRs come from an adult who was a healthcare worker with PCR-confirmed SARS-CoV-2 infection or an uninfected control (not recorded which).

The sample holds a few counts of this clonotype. CDR3 DNA sequence: TGTGCCAGCAGGGGTAGCGGGACCCAAGAGACCCAGTACTTC. Amino acid sequence: CASRGSGTQETQYF. The chain is built from TRBV27 and TRBJ2-5, with 8 bases that match TRBD2. V was clipped by 6 bases and J by 1 base; unmatched bases: 4. From germline, CDR1 is MNHEY and CDR2 SMNVEV (reference sequence). The CDR3 is 14 amino acids.

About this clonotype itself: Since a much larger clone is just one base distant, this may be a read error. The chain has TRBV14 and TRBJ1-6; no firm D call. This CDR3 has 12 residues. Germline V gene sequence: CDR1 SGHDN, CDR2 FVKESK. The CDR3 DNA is TGTACCAGCAGCCAAGGGCCGGGCACCCTCCACTTT. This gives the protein CTSSQGPGTLHF.

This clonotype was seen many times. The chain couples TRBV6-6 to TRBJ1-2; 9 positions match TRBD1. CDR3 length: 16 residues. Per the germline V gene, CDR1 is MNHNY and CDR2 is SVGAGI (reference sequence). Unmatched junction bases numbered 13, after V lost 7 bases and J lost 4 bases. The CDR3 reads CASTDTPGQGPYGYTF. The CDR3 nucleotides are TGTGCCAGCACCGACACCCCCGGACAGGGGCCCTATGGCTACACCTTC.

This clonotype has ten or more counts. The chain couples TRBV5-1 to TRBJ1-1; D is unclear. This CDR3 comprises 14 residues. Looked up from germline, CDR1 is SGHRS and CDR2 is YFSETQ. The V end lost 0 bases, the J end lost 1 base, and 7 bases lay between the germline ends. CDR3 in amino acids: CASSLEAGNTEAFF. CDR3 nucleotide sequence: TGCGCCAGCAGCTTGGAAGCGGGGAACACTGAAGCTTTCTTT.

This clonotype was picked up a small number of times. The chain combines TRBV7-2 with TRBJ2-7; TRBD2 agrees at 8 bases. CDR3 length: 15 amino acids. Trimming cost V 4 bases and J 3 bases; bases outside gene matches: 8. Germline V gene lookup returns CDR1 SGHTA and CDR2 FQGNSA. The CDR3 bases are TGTGCCAGCAGCTACCGTGATAGCGGGGTCTACGAGCAGTACTTC. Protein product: CASSYRDSGVYEQYF. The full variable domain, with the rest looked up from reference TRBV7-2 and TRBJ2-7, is GAGVSQSPSNKVTEKGKDVELRCDPISGHTALYWYRQSLGQGLEFLIYFQGNSAPDKSGLPSDRFSAERTGGSVSTLTIQRTQQEDSAVYLCASSYRDSGVYEQYFGPGTRLTVT.

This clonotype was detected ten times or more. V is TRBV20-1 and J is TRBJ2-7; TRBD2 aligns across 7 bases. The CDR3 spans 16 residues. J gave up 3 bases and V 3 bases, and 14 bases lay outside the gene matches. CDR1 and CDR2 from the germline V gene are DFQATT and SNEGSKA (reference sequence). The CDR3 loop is CSARESVSSGYYEQYF. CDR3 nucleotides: TGCAGTGCTAGGGAGAGTGTGTCTAGCGGTTACTACGAGCAGTACTTC.

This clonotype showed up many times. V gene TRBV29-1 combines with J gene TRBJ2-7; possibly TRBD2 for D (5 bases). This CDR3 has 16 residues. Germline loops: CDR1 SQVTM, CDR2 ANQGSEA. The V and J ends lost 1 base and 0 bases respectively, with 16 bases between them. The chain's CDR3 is CSVEGGLSGFSYEQYF. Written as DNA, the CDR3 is TGCAGCGTTGAAGGCGGGCTCTCTGGCTTCTCCTACGAGCAGTACTTC.

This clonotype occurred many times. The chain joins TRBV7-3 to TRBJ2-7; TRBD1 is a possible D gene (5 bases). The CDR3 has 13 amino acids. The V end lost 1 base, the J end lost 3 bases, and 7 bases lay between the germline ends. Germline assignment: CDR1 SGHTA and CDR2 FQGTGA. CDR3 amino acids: CASSLNQGYEQYF. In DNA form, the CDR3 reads TGTGCCAGCAGCTTAAATCAGGGCTACGAGCAGTACTTC. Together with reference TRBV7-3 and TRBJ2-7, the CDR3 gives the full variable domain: GAGVSQTPSNKVTEKGKYVELRCDPISGHTALYWYRQSLGQGPEFLIYFQGTGAADDSGLPNDRFFAVRPEGSVSTLKIQRTERGDSAVYLCASSLNQGYEQYFGPGTRLTVT.

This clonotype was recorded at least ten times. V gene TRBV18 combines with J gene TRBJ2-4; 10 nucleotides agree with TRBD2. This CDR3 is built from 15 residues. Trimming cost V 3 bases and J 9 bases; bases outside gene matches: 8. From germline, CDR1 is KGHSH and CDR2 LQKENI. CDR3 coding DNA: TGTGCCAGCTCACCCGGGACTAGCGATTGGGGCATTCAGTACTTC. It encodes CASSPGTSDWGIQYF.

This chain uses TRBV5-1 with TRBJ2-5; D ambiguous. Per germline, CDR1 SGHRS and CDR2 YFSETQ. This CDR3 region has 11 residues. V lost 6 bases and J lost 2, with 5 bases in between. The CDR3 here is CASNWQETQYF. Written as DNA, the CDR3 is TGCGCCAGCAACTGGCAAGAGACCCAGTACTTC.

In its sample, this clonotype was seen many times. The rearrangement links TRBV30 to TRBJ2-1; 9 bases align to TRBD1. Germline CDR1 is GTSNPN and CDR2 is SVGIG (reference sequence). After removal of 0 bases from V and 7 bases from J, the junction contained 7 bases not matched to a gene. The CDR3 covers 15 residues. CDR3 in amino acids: CAWSVQTGGSNEQFF. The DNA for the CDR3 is TGTGCCTGGAGTGTACAGACAGGGGGTTCGAATGAGCAGTTCTTC. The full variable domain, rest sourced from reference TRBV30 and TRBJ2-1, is SQTIHQWPATLVQPVGSPLSLECTVEGTSNPNLYWYRQAAGRGLQLLFYSVGIGQISSEVPQNLSASRPQDRQFILSSKKLLLSDSGFYLCAWSVQTGGSNEQFFGPGTRLTVL.